Detailed here is one T cell receptor (beta chain). Its antigen is unknown. Distinct nucleotide sequences in the sample also encode this CDR3. This entry comes from a study of Ad26.COV2.S vaccination and SARS-CoV-2 variants. Trimming stripped 1 base from V and 5 bases from J, with 6 bases between. Germline assignment: CDR1 SGHRS and CDR2 YFSETQ. The CDR3 totals 13 residues. Produced via immunoSEQ multiplex PCR; TCRdb's table is partial and in-frame only. The sample records some 500,000 clones, roughly nine tenths being singletons. Treatment given: roughly 18 received Ad26.COV2.S at low or high dose, single or two shots; a few received placebo; per-sample allocation not given. The samples were gathered on day 63 after the first injection of vaccine or placebo. Boston provided a donor who was an adult aged 18-55 years. Immunization relied on an Ad26 vector, which expressed Wuhan-strain SARS-CoV-2 spike.

Study-level points and caveats: Measures of TCR breadth and depth may have fallen short of total T cell responses. Vaccine recipients posted higher spike-specific TCR breadth than their placebo counterparts.

The sequencing here drew on peripheral blood, taken in a trial of Ad26.COV2.S vaccine versus placebo. This TCR came from a person aged 18 to 59 who received the Ad26.COV2.S COVID-19 vaccine or a placebo. The chain joins TRBV5-1 to TRBJ2-2, with D unclear. The CDR3 sequence: CASSLLGTGELFF. CDR3 nucleotides: TGCGCCAGCAGCTTGTTGGGGACCGGGGAGCTGTTTTTT.